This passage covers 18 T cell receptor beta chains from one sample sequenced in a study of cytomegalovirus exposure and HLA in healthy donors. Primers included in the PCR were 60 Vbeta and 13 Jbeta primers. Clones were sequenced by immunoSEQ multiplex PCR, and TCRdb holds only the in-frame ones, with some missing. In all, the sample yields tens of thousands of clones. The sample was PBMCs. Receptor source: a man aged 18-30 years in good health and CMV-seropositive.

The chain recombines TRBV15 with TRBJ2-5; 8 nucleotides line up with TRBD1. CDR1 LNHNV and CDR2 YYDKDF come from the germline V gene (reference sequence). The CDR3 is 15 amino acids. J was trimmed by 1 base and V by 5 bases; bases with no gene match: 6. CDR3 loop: CATSGWTGPQETQYF. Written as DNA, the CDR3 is TGTGCCACCAGCGGATGGACAGGGCCCCAAGAGACCCAGTACTTC.

The DNA for the CDR3 is TGTGCCAGCATAGTCGGGAACACCGGGGAGCTGTTTTTT. As protein: CASIVGNTGELFF. The chain links TRBV27 to TRBJ2-2, with D hard to call. CDR1 is MNHEY, CDR2 SMNVEV, per germline (reference sequence). The CDR3 totals 13 residues. Trimming shortened V by 7 bases and J by 1 base, and 7 bases separated the two germline ends.

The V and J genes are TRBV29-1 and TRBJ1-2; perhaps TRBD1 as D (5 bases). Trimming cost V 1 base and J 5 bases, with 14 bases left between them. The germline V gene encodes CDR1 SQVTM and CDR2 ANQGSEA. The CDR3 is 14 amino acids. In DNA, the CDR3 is TGCAGCGTTGAAGCGGCGGGGGTCGGGTATGGCTACACCTTC. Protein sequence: CSVEAAGVGYGYTF.

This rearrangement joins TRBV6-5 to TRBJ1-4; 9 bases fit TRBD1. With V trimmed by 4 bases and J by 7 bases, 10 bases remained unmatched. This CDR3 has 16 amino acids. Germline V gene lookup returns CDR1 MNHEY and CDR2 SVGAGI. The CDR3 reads CASSLRAGTGSEKLFF. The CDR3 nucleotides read TGTGCCAGCAGTTTAAGAGCCGGGACAGGGAGTGAAAAACTGTTTTTT.

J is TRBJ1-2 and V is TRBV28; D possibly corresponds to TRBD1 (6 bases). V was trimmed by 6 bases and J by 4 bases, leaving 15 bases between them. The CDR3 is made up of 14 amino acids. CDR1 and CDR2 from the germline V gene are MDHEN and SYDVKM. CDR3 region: CASRGQGPGYGYTF. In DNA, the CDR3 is TGTGCCAGCAGGGGGCAGGGGCCGGGCTATGGCTACACCTTC.

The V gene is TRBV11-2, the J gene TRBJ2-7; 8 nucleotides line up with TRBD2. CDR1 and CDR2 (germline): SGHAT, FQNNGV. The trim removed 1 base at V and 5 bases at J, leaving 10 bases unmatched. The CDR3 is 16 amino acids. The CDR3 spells CASSLGILREEDEQYF. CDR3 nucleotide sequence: TGTGCCAGCAGCTTAGGAATCTTGCGGGAGGAGGACGAGCAGTACTTC.

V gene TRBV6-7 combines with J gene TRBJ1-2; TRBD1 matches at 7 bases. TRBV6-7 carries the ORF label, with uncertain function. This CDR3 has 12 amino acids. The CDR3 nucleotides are TGTGCTCGTTTAGGGGGCGGTTATGGCTACACCTTC. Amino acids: CARLGGGYGYTF.

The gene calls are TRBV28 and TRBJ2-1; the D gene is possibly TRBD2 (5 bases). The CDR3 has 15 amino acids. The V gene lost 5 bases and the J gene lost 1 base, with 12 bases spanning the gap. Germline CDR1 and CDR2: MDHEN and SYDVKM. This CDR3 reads CASSALAPSYNEQFF. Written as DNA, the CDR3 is TGTGCCAGCAGTGCTCTAGCTCCTTCCTACAATGAGCAGTTCTTC.

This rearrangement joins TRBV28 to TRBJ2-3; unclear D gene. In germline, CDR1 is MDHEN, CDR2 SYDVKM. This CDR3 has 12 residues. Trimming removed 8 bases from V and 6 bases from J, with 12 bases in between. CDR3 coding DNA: TGTGCCAGCCGAATTAGCCGCGATACGCAGTATTTT. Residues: CASRISRDTQYF. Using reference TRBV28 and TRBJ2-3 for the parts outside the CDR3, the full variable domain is DVKVTQSSRYLVKRTGEKVFLECVQDMDHENMFWYRQDPGLGLRLIYFSYDVKMKEKGDIPEGYSVSREKKERFSLILESASTNQTSMYLCASRISRDTQYFGPGTRLTVL.

CDR3 sequence reads: CASSLVGTDYGYTF. For the CDR3, the DNA is TGCGCCAGCAGCTTGGTCGGTACCGACTATGGCTACACCTTC. V and J are TRBV5-1 and TRBJ1-2; D ambiguous. Looked up from germline, CDR1 is SGHRS and CDR2 is YFSETQ. V lost 0 bases and J 3 bases, leaving 9 bases between the germline ends. CDR3 length equals 14 residues.

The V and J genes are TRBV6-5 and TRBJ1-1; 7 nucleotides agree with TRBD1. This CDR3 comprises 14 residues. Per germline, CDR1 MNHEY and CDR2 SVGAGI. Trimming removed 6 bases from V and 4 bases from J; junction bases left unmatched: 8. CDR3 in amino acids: CASREDRESTEAFF. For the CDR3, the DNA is TGTGCCAGCAGGGAAGACAGGGAGAGCACTGAAGCTTTCTTT.

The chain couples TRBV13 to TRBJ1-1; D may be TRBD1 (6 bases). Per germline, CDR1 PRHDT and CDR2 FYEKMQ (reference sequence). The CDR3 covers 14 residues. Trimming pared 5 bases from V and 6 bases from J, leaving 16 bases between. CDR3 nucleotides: TGTGCCAGCAGCGAGAGGGGACAAGGATCTGAAGCTTTCTTT. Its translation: CASSERGQGSEAFF.

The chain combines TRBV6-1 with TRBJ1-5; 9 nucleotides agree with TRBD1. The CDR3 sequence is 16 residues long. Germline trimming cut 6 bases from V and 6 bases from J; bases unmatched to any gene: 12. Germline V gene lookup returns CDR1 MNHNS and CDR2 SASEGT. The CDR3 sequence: CASRESGTGSPQPQHF. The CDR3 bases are TGTGCCAGCAGGGAATCCGGGACAGGGAGCCCTCAGCCCCAGCATTTT.

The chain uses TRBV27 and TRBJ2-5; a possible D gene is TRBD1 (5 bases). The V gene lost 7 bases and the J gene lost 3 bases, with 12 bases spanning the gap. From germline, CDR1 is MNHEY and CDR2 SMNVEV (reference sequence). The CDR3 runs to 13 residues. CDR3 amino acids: CASKAQGKETQYF. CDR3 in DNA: TGTGCCAGCAAGGCCCAGGGTAAAGAGACCCAGTACTTC.

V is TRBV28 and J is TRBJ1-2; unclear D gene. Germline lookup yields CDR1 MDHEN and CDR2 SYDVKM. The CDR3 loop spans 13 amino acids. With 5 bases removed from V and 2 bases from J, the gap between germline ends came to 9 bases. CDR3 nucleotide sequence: TGTGCCAGCAGTGCGTCGGGGAACTATGGCTACACCTTC. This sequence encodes CASSASGNYGYTF.

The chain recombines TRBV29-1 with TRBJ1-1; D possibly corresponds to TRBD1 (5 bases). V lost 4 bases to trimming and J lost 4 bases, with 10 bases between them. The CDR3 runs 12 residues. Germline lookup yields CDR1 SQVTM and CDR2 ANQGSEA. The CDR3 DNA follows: TGCAGCGTTGGGGAGGGGTCCACTGAAGCTTTCTTT. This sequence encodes CSVGEGSTEAFF.

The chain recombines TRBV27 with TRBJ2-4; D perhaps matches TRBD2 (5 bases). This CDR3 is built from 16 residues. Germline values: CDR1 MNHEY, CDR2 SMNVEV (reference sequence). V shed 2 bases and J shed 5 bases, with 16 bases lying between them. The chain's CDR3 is CASSLNSVGTQNIQYF. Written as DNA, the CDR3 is TGTGCCAGCAGTTTAAATAGCGTCGGAACCCAAAACATTCAGTACTTC.

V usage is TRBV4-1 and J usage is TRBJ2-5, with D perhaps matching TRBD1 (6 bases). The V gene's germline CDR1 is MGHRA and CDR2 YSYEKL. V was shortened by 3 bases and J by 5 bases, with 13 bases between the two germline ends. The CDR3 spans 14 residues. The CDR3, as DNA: TGCGCCAGCAGCCAGGGACATACGAGGGAGACCCAGTACTTC. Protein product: CASSQGHTRETQYF.